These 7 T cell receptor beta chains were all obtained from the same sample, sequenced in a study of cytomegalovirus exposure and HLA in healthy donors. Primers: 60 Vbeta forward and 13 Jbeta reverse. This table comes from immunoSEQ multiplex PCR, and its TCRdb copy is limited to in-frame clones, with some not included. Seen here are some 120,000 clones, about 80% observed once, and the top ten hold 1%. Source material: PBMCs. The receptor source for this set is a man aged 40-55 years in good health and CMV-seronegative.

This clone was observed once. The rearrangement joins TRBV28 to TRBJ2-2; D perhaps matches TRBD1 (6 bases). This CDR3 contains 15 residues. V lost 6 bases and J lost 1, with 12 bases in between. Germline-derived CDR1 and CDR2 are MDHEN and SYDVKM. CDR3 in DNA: TGTGCCAGCAGGAGGGACAAACAGAACACCGGGGAGCTGTTTTTT. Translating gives CASRRDKQNTGELFF.

The chain's CDR3 is CASSPYHPTGTGVRDTQYF. The CDR3 DNA follows: TGTGCCAGCAGCCCTTATCACCCCACCGGGACAGGGGTCAGGGATACGCAGTATTTT. The V gene is TRBV9, the J gene TRBJ2-3; 10 bases fit TRBD1. The CDR3 is 19 residues long. CDR1 is SGDLS, CDR2 YYNGEE, per germline. After removal of 4 bases from V and 6 bases from J, the junction contained 20 bases not matched to a gene.

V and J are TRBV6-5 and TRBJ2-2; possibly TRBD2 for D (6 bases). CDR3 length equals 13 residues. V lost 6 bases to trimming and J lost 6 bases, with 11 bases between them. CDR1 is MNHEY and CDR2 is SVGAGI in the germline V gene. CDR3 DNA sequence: TGTGCCAGCAGACGGGACTTCCCCGGGGAGCTGTTTTTT. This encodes CASRRDFPGELFF.

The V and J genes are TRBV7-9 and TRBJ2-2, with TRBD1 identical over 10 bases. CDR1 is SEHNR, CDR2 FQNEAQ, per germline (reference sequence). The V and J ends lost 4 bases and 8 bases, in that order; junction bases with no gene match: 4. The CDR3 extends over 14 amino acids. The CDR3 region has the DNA TGTGCCAGCAGCTGGGGACAGGGGAAGGGGGAGCTGTTTTTT. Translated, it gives CASSWGQGKGELFF.

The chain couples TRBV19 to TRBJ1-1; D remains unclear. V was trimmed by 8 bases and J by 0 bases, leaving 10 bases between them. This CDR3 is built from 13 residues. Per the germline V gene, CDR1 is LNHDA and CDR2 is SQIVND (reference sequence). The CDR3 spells CASSPELNTEAFF. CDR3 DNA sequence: TGTGCCAGTTCCCCCGAGCTGAACACTGAAGCTTTCTTT.

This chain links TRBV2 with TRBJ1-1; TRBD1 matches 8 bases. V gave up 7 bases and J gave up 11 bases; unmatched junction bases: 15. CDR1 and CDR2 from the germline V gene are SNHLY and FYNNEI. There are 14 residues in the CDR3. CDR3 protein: CASTTESRDRMAFF. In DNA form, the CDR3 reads TGTGCCAGCACGACCGAATCCCGGGACAGGATGGCTTTCTTT.

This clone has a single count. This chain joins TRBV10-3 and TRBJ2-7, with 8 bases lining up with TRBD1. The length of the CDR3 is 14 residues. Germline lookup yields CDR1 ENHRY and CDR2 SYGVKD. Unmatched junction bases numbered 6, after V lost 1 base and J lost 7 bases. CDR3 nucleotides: TGTGCCATCAGTGAGTTTCAGGGGGCGGAGGAGCAGTACTTC. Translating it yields CAISEFQGAEEQYF.